This passage covers 5 T cell receptor beta chains from one sample sequenced in a study of early T cells in non-severe SARS-CoV-2 infection. Each CDR3 protein gets one entry after TCRdb re-called the 5' RACE reads with MiXCR. The table shows about 46,000 distinct CDR3 sequences, with 9.4% occurring only once. The specimen was whole blood, collected at baseline. Receptor source: an adult who was a healthcare worker with PCR-confirmed SARS-CoV-2 infection or an uninfected control (not recorded which).

This clonotype was found a few times. This chain joins TRBV5-5 and TRBJ2-5; the D call may be TRBD1 or TRBD2 (5 bases each). CDR1 is SGHKS and CDR2 is YYEKEE in the germline V gene (reference sequence). The CDR3 has 18 residues. V was pared by 2 bases and J by 5 bases, with 25 bases between. The CDR3 protein is CASSFVSQGELAQETQYF. Here the CDR3 DNA reads TGTGCCAGCAGCTTCGTTTCTCAGGGAGAGCTAGCTCAGGAGACCCAGTACTTC.

The V gene is TRBV3-1, the J gene TRBJ2-5; unclear D gene. V was trimmed by 2 bases and J by 5 bases, leaving 9 bases between them. Per the germline V gene, CDR1 is LGHDT and CDR2 is YNNKEL (reference sequence). This CDR3 has 13 amino acids. Here the CDR3 DNA reads TGTGCCAGCAGCCAAACCCTTGGGGAGACCCAGTACTTC. The encoded protein is CASSQTLGETQYF.

This clonotype showed up just a few times. A read error may produce the germline difference seen at one junction end. V is TRBV20-1 and J is TRBJ2-5, with D possibly called TRBD1 or TRBD2 (5 bases each). This CDR3 contains 15 residues. Germline CDR1 reads DFQATT; CDR2 reads SNEGSKA (reference sequence). The CDR3 bases are TGCAGTGCTCGAGAACCCCGGGGCTCCCAAGAGACCCAGTACTTC. Encoded protein: CSAREPRGSQETQYF.

This clonotype was picked up many times. The chain uses TRBV6-5 and TRBJ1-1; D unclear. The germline V gene encodes CDR1 MNHEY and CDR2 SVGAGI. The V and J ends lost 6 bases and 5 bases respectively, with 10 bases between them. The CDR3 is 12 residues long. The CDR3 nucleotides are TGTGCCAGCAGACGCAGCGGGACTGAAGCTTTCTTT. Amino acids: CASRRSGTEAFF.

This clonotype was seen a few times. The rearrangement uses TRBV2 and TRBJ2-3; tentatively, D is TRBD2 (6 bases). Trimming pared 0 bases from V and 8 bases from J, leaving 15 bases between. Germline CDR1 is SNHLY and CDR2 is FYNNEI. The CDR3 covers 15 residues. The CDR3 loop is CASSEARGREATQYF. The DNA for the CDR3 is TGTGCCAGCAGTGAAGCGCGGGGTAGAGAAGCTACGCAGTATTTT.